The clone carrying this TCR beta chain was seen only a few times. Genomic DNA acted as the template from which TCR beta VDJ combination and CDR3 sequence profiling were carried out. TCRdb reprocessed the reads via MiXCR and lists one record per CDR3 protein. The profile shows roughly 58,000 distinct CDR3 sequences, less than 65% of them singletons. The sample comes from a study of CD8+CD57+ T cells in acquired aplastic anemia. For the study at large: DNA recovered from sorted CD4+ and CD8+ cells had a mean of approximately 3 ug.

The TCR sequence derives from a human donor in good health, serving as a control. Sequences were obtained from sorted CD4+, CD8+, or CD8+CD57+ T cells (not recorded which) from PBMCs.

CDR3 sequence reads: CSARDRDSSYNEQFF. The CDR3 coding sequence is TGCAGTGCTAGAGATCGGGACAGCTCCTACAATGAGCAGTTCTTC. This chain joins TRBV20-1 and TRBJ2-1; 7 bases match TRBD1. This CDR3 has 15 amino acids. V lost 0 bases to trimming and J lost 0 bases; unmatched junction nucleotides: 2. Germline V gene data show CDR1 as DFQATT and CDR2 as SNEGSKA (reference sequence).